This paragraph reports one T cell receptor beta chain. From germline, CDR1 is SGHDT and CDR2 YYEEEE. Losses at the gene ends were 2 bases for V and 2 bases for J; bases not matched to a gene: 6. The CDR3 spans 16 residues. These data originate in a study of cytomegalovirus exposure and HLA in healthy donors. A multiplex PCR was run with 60 Vbeta primers and 13 Jbeta primers. Assay: immunoSEQ multiplex PCR; the TCRdb copy retains only in-frame clones and omits some. The data show under 200,000 clones, around 72% seen once. The receptor's source is a woman in her forties or fifties in good health and CMV-seropositive. The rearrangement links TRBV5-6 to TRBJ2-5; 10 nucleotides line up with TRBD1. Input material: PBMCs. CDR3 residues: CASSLDRGPDQETQYF. CDR3 nucleotides: TGTGCCAGCAGCTTAGACAGGGGGCCAGATCAAGAGACCCAGTACTTC.